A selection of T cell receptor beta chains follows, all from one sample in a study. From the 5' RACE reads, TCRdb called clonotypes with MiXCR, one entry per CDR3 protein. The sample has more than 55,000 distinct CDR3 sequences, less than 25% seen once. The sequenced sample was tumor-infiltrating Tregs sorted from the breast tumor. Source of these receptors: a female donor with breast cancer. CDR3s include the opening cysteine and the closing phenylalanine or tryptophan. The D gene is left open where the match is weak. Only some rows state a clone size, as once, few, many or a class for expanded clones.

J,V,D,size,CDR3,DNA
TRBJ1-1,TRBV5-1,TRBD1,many,CASSMTGGMNTEAFF,TGCGCCAGCAGCATGACAGGGGGTATGAACACTGAAGCTTTCTTT
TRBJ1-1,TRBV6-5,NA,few,CASRSGDTEAFF,TGTGCCAGCAGGTCAGGGGACACTGAAGCTTTCTTT
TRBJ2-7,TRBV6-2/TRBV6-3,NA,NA,CASSNRYEQYF,TGTGCCAGCAGTAACCGCTACGAGCAGTACTTC
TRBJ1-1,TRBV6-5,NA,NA,CASSYSMVGSEAFF,TGTGCCAGCAGTTACTCGATGGTCGGGAGTGAAGCTTTCTTT
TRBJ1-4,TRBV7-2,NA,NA,CASSLVSGRVNEKLFF,TGTGCCAGCAGCTTAGTATCGGGCAGGGTAAATGAAAAACTGTTTTTT
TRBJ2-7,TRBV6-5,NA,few,CASSYMRRSYEQYF,TGTGCCAGCAGTTACATGCGAAGGTCCTACGAGCAGTACTTC
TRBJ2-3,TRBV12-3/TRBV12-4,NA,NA,CASSLPGVPRQPQYF,TGCGCCAGCAGTTTACCAGGGGTCCCCCGTCAGCCCCAGTATTTT
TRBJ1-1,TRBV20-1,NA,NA,CSASHGATEAFF,TGCAGTGCTAGCCACGGAGCCACTGAAGCTTTCTTT
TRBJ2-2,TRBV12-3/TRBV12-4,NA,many,CASRAGTLNGELFF,TGTGCCAGCAGAGCCGGGACCCTGAACGGGGAGCTGTTTTTT
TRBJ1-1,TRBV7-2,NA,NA,CASSNWGEGTEAFF,TGTGCCAGCAGCAATTGGGGCGAGGGAACTGAAGCTTTCTTT
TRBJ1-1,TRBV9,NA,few,CASSVAATTGTEAFF,TGTGCCAGCAGCGTAGCTGCGACAACGGGGACTGAAGCTTTCTTT
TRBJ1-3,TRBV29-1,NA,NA,CSVELWDNGNTIYF,TGCAGCGTTGAGCTTTGGGATAACGGAAACACCATATATTTT
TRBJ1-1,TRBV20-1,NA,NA,CSAREPTTALNTEAFF,TGCAGTGCTAGAGAACCGACGACAGCCCTGAACACTGAAGCTTTCTTT
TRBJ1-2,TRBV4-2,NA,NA,CASSQEDPQRNGYTF,TGTGCCAGCAGCCAAGAAGATCCCCAACGGAACGGCTACACCTTC
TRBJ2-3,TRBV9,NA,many,CASSVNRSTDTQYF,TGTGCCAGCAGCGTAAATAGGAGCACAGATACGCAGTATTTT
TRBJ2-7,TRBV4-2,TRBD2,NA,CASSQGLAGAEQYF,TGTGCCAGCAGCCAAGGACTAGCGGGGGCAGAGCAGTACTTC
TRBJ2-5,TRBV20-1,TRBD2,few,CSAKQGLAGETQYF,TGCAGTGCAAAGCAAGGGCTAGCGGGGGAGACCCAGTACTTC
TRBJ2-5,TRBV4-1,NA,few,CASSQDGARTETQYF,TGCGCCAGCAGCCAAGATGGGGCCCGGACGGAGACCCAGTACTTC
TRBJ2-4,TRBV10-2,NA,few,CASSEPVDSRQYF,TGCGCCAGCAGTGAGCCGGTCGACTCGCGTCAGTACTTC
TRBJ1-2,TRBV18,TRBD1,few,CASSPGQGFDGYTF,TGTGCCAGCTCACCGGGACAGGGTTTCGATGGCTACACCTTC
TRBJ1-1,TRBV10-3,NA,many,CAISEMLNTEAFF,TGTGCCATCAGCGAAATGTTGAACACTGAAGCTTTCTTT
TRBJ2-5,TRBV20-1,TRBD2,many,CSASNSGPQETQYF,TGCAGTGCTAGTAATAGCGGGCCCCAAGAGACCCAGTACTTC
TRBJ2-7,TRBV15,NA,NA,CATSRERGGTASYEQYF,TGTGCCACCAGCAGAGAGAGAGGGGGGACGGCCTCCTACGAGCAGTACTTC
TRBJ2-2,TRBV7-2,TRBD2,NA,CASSLAILAGGSVGELFF,TGTGCCAGCAGCTTAGCGATACTAGCGGGAGGCTCGGTCGGGGAGCTGTTTTTT
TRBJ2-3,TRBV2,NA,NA,CASRLGSTDAQYF,TGTGCCAGCAGGCTGGGCAGCACAGATGCGCAGTATTTT
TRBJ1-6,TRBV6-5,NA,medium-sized,CASSYSQSYNSPLHF,TGTGCCAGCAGTTACTCGCAGTCCTATAATTCACCCCTCCACTTT
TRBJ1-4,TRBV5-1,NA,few,CASSFSGINEKLFF,TGCGCCAGCAGCTTCTCCGGGATCAATGAAAAACTGTTTTTT
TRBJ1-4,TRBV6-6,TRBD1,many,CASRGTVANEKLFF,TGTGCCAGCAGGGGGACAGTCGCTAATGAAAAACTGTTTTTT
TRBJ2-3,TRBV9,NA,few,CASSVLDGGTDTQYF,TGTGCCAGCAGCGTACTTGACGGGGGAACAGATACGCAGTATTTT
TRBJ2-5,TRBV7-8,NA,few,CASSLGGEQTQYF,TGTGCCAGCAGCTTAGGGGGGGAGCAGACCCAGTACTTC
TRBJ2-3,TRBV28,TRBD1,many,CASRDRGSRDTQYF,TGTGCCAGCCGGGACAGGGGATCCAGGGATACGCAGTATTTT
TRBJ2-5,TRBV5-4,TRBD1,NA,CAGSLEQGAWKTQYF,TGTGCCGGCAGCTTGGAACAGGGGGCCTGGAAGACCCAGTACTTC